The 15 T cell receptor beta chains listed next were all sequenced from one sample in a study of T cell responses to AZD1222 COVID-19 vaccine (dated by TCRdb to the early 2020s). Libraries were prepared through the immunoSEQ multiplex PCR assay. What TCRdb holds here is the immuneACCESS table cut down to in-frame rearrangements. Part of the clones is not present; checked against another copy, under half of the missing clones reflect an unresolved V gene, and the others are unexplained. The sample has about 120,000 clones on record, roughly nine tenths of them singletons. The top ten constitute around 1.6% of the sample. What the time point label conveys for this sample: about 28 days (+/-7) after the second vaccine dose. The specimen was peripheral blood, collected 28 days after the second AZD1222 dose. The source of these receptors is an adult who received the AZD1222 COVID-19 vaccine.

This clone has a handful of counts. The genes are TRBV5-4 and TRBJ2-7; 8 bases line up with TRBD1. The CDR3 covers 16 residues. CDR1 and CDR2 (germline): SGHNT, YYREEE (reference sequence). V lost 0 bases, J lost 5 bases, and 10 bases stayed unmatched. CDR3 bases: TGTGCCAGCAGCTTGGGGGCAGGACAGGGTACCCACGAGCAGTACTTC. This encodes CASSLGAGQGTHEQYF.

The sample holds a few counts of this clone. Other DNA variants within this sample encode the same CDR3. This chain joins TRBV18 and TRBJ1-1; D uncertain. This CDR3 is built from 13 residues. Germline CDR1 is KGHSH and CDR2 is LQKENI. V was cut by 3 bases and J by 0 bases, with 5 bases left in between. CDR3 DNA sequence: TGTGCCAGCTCACCGGGAATGAACACTGAAGCTTTCTTT. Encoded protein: CASSPGMNTEAFF.

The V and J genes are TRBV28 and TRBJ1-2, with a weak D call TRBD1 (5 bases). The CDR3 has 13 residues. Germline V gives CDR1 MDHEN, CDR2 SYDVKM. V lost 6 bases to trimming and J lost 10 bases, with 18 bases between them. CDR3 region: CASSPGWGVSYTF. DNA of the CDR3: TGTGCCAGCAGCCCGGGTTGGGGGGTGTCCTACACCTTC.

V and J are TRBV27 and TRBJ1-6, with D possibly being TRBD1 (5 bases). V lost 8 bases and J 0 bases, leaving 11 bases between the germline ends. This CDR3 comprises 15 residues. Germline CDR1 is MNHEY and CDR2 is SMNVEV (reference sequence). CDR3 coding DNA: TGTGCCAGCCTGGACACGAGCTCCTATAATTCACCCCTCCACTTT. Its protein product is CASLDTSSYNSPLHF.

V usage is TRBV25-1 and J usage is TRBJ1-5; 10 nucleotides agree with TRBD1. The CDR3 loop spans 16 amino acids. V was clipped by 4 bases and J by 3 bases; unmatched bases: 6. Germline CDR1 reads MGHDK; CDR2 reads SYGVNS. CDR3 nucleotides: TGTGCCAGCAGTGCCCTCGGGACAGGGGACAATCAGCCCCAGCATTTT. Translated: CASSALGTGDNQPQHF.

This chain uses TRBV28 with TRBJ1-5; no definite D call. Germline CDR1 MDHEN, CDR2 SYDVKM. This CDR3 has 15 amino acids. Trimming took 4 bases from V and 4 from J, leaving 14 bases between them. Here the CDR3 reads CASSYSDPTNQPQHF. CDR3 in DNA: TGTGCCAGCAGTTATTCAGATCCTACAAATCAGCCCCAGCATTTT.

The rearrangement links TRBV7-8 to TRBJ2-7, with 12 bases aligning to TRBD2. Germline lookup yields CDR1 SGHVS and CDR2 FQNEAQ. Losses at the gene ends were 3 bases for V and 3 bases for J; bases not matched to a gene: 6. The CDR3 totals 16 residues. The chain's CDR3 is CASSLRLAGAIYEQYF. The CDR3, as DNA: TGTGCCAGCAGCTTGCGACTAGCGGGAGCTATCTACGAGCAGTACTTC. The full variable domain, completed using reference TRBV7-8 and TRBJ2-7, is GAGVSQSPRYKVAKRGQDVALRCDPISGHVSLFWYQQALGQGPEFLTYFQNEAQLDKSGLPSDRFFAERPEGSVSTLKIQRTQQEDSAVYLCASSLRLAGAIYEQYFGPGTRLTVT.

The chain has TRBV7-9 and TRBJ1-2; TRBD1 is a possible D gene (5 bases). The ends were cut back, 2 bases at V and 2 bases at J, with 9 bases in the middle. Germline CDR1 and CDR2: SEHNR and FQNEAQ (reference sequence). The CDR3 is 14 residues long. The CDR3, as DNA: TGTGCCAGCAGCTTATCAGCAGGGAACTATGGCTACACCTTC. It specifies CASSLSAGNYGYTF.

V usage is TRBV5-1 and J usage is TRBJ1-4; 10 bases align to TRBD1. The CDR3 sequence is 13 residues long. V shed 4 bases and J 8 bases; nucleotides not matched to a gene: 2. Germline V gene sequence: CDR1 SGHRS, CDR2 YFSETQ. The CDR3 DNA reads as TGCGCCAGCAGCGTGGGACAGGGGGAAAAACTGTTTTTT. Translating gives CASSVGQGEKLFF.

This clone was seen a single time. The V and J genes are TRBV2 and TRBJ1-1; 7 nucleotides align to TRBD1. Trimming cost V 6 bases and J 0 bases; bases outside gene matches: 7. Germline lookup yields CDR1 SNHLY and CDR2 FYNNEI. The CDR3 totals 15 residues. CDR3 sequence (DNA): TGTGCCAGCAGGAGGGACAGAAACATGAACACTGAAGCTTTCTTT. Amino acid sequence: CASRRDRNMNTEAFF.

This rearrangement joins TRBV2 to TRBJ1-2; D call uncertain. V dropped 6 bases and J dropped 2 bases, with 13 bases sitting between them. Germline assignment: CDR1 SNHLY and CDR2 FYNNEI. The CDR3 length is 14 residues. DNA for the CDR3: TGTGCCAGCAGCCCCTCAGAGGGAAACTATGGCTACACCTTC. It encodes CASSPSEGNYGYTF.

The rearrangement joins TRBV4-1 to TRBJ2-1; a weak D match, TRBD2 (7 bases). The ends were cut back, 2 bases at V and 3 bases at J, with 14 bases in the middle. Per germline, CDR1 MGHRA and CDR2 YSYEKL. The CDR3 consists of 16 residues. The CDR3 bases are TGCGCCAGCAGCCAATTAGGAGGGGGGGGCTACAATGAGCAGTTCTTC. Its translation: CASSQLGGGGYNEQFF.

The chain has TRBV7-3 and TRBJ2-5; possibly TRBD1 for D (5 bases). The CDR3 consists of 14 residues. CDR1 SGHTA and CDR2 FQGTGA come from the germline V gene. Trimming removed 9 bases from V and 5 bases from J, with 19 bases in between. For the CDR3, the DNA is TGTGCCAGGTTAAGTAAGGTGGGGCGGGAGACCCAGTACTTC. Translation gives CARLSKVGRETQYF.

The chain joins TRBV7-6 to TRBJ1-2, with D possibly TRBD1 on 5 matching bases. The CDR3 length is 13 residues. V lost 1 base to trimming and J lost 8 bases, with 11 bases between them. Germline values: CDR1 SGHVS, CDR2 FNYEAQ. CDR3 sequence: CASSLGGGGGYTF. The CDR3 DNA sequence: TGTGCCAGCAGCTTAGGTGGGGGTGGCGGCTACACCTTC.

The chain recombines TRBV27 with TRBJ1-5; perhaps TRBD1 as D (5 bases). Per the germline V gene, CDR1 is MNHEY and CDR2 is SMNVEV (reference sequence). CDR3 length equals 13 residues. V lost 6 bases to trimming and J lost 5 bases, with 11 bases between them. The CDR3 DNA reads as TGTGCCAGCAGCTGGAGCAGGGATCAGCCCCAGCATTTT. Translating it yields CASSWSRDQPQHF.